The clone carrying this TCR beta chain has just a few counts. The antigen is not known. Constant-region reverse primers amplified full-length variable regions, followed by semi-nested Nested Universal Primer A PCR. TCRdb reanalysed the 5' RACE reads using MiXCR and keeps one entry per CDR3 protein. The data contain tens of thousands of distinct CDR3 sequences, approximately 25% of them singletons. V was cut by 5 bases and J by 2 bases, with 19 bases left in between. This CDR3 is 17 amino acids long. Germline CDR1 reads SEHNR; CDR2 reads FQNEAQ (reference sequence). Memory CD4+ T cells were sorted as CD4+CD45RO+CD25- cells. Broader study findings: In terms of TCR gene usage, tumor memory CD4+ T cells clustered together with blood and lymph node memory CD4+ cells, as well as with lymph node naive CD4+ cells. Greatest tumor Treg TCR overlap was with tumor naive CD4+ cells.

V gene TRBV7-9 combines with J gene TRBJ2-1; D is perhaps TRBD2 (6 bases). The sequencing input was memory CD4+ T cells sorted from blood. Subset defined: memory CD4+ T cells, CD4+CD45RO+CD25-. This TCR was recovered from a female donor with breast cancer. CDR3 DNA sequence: TGTGCCAGCAGCCCCGGTGCATCTAGCGAAGCCTACAATGAGCAGTTCTTC. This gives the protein CASSPGASSEAYNEQFF.